One sample yielded the 20 T cell receptor beta chains listed below, sequenced in a study of blood T cell repertoires in COVID-19. Sequencing was performed with immunoSEQ multiplex PCR; in TCRdb, only in-frame clones are kept and a portion is missing. This repertoire shows more than 300,000 clones, around 87% found once; its top ten account for about 10%. Sequenced input: peripheral blood. These receptors originate from a woman aged 25 to 39 with COVID-19, enrolled during active disease.

The J gene is TRBJ2-5, the V gene TRBV6-5, with D perhaps TRBD1 (5 bases). This CDR3 region has 15 residues. Per the germline V gene, CDR1 is MNHEY and CDR2 is SVGAGI. The V gene lost 4 bases and the J gene lost 5 bases, with 17 bases spanning the gap. The CDR3 loop is CASSSSLRQRETQYF. DNA for the CDR3: TGTGCCAGCAGTTCTTCCCTACGACAGAGGGAGACCCAGTACTTC.

The chain employs TRBV5-1 and TRBJ2-7; D is perhaps TRBD1 (5 bases). Germline V CDR1 and CDR2: SGHRS, YFSETQ. The CDR3 extends over 16 amino acids. The germline V and J ends were trimmed by 0 bases and 3 bases, with 16 bases remaining between them. CDR3: CASSLGAGAPGYEQYF. As DNA, the CDR3 is TGCGCCAGCAGCTTGGGGGCTGGGGCCCCGGGCTACGAGCAGTACTTC. The entire variable domain, with the rest obtained from reference TRBV5-1 and TRBJ2-7, is as follows: KAGVTQTPRYLIKTRGQQVTLSCSPISGHRSVSWYQQTPGQGLQFLFEYFSETQRNKGNFPGRFSGRQFSNSRSEMNVSTLELGDSALYLCASSLGAGAPGYEQYFGPGTRLTVT.

V is TRBV10-3 and J is TRBJ2-7, with a tentative D call TRBD1 (6 bases). The V and J ends lost 3 bases and 4 bases respectively, with 19 bases between them. The CDR3 consists of 16 residues. Germline V CDR1 and CDR2: ENHRY, SYGVKD. In DNA, the CDR3 is TGTGCCATCAGTGACCGGGCAGGGGAAACTTGGTACGAGCAGTACTTC. This codes for CAISDRAGETWYEQYF.

The chain combines TRBV7-3 with TRBJ2-7, with TRBD2 identical over 9 bases. The germline gives CDR1 SGHTA, CDR2 FQGTGA. The CDR3 is 19 residues long. With 4 bases clipped from V and 2 bases from J, the junction kept 18 bases outside the gene matches. The CDR3 region is CASSSHYRLAGRIAYEQYF. The DNA for the CDR3 is TGTGCCAGCAGCTCCCACTATAGGCTAGCGGGACGAATTGCCTACGAGCAGTACTTC.

The genes are TRBV4-2 and TRBJ2-1, with no clear D. V gave up 2 bases and J gave up 2 bases, with 13 bases separating them. The CDR3 has 16 amino acids. Germline CDR1 LGHNA, CDR2 YNFKEQ. The CDR3 nucleotides read TGTGCCAGCAGCCAACGGCCAGCGAGTACCTACAATGAGCAGTTCTTC. This sequence encodes CASSQRPASTYNEQFF.

The gene calls are TRBV28 and TRBJ1-4; 9 nucleotides match TRBD1. The junction had 6 bases not matched to a gene; V was cut back by 6 bases and J by 10 bases. This CDR3 region has 13 residues. CDR1 is MDHEN, CDR2 SYDVKM, per germline. The CDR3 DNA sequence: TGTGCCAGCAGCCGGGACAGGGTGATAAAACTGTTTTTT. Its translation: CASSRDRVIKLFF.

The chain carries TRBV14 and TRBJ1-1; tentative D call: TRBD1 (5 bases). V was cut by 3 bases and J by 10 bases, with 18 bases left in between. This CDR3 has 14 residues. Germline lookup yields CDR1 SGHDN and CDR2 FVKESK. The CDR3 here is CASSHGSGRSGAFF. The DNA for the CDR3 is TGTGCCAGCAGCCATGGGTCAGGGAGGTCTGGAGCTTTCTTT.

The chain uses TRBV5-1 and TRBJ1-2, with D unresolved. CDR1 SGHRS and CDR2 YFSETQ come from the germline V gene. The length of the CDR3 is 14 residues. V shed 4 bases and J shed 9 bases, with 19 bases lying between them. CDR3 in DNA: TGCGCCAGCAGCCTCCCGGAGGAGGGCCTCCGCTACACCTTC. It is translated as CASSLPEEGLRYTF.

In its sample, this clone was seen a few times. The gene calls are TRBV7-9 and TRBJ1-2; 8 bases are a match to TRBD1. V gave up 4 bases and J gave up 4 bases; unmatched junction bases: 5. The CDR3 loop spans 14 amino acids. The germline CDR1 and CDR2 sequences are SEHNR and FQNEAQ (reference sequence). CDR3 loop: CASSSEGTGYGYTF. CDR3 nucleotides: TGTGCCAGCAGCTCGGAGGGGACAGGCTATGGCTACACCTTC. The full variable domain, in which reference TRBV7-9 and TRBJ1-2 provide the parts outside the CDR3, is DTGVSQNPRHKITKRGQNVTFRCDPISEHNRLYWYRQTLGQGPEFLTYFQNEAQLEKSRLLSDRFSAERPKGSFSTLEIQRTEQGDSAMYLCASSSEGTGYGYTFGSGTRLTVV.

The rearrangement links TRBV4-1 to TRBJ2-5; maybe TRBD2 (5 bases). The V end lost 3 bases, the J end lost 5 bases, and 22 bases lay between the germline ends. CDR1 and CDR2 (germline): MGHRA, YSYEKL. The CDR3 consists of 17 residues. CDR3 nucleotides: TGCGCCAGCAGCCAGGACCCCTTAGGGAGCGGTAGGGAGACCCAGTACTTC. Encoded protein: CASSQDPLGSGRETQYF.

The chain combines TRBV11-2 with TRBJ2-6; D gene uncertain. Trimming pared 1 base from V and 0 bases from J, leaving 4 bases between. Germline CDR1 reads SGHAT; CDR2 reads FQNNGV. The CDR3 contains 15 residues. CDR3 amino acids: CASSLVRSGANVLTF. DNA of the CDR3: TGTGCCAGCAGCTTAGTCCGCTCTGGGGCCAACGTCCTGACTTTC. Supplemented by reference TRBV11-2 and TRBJ2-6, the full variable domain reads EAGVAQSPRYKIIEKRQSVAFWCNPISGHATLYWYQQILGQGPKLLIQFQNNGVVDDSQLPKDRFSAERLKGVDSTLKIQPAKLEDSAVYLCASSLVRSGANVLTFGAGSRLTVL.

The V and J genes are TRBV5-8 and TRBJ2-1; 14 bases fit TRBD2. Germline lookup yields CDR1 SGHTS and CDR2 YDEGEE. CDR3 length: 15 residues. V was clipped by 4 bases and J by 7 bases; unmatched bases: 4. CDR3 in amino acids: CASSGTSGGPNEQFF. CDR3 DNA: TGTGCCAGCAGCGGGACTAGCGGGGGCCCGAATGAGCAGTTCTTC.

The chain joins TRBV2 to TRBJ1-1, with a weak D call TRBD1 (6 bases). This CDR3 has 15 residues. Germline V gene lookup returns CDR1 SNHLY and CDR2 FYNNEI. V was clipped by 5 bases and J by 4 bases, with 17 bases between them. Here the CDR3 DNA reads TGTGCCAGCAGTCGAGACGACATCAGGGGCACTGAAGCTTTCTTT. Translated: CASSRDDIRGTEAFF.

This clone turned up a few times. The chain recombines TRBV19 with TRBJ1-1; no firm D call. This CDR3 has 11 amino acids. V lost 7 bases and J lost 3, with 6 bases in between. The germline V gene encodes CDR1 LNHDA and CDR2 SQIVND (reference sequence). In DNA form, the CDR3 reads TGTGCCAGTAAGGAGTACACTGAAGCTTTCTTT. Encoded protein: CASKEYTEAFF.

V and J are TRBV19 and TRBJ2-3, with 10 bases that match TRBD2. Germline V gene sequence: CDR1 LNHDA, CDR2 SQIVND (reference sequence). The CDR3 runs 14 residues. Trimming took 3 bases from V and 8 from J; bases not matched to a gene: 5. As DNA, the CDR3 is TGTGCCAGTAGTATTGGGGGACTAGCGAGTACGCAGTATTTT. It codes for CASSIGGLASTQYF.

The sample holds one count of this clone. The chain combines TRBV6-1 with TRBJ2-1; D perhaps matches TRBD2 (5 bases). The germline V gene has CDR1 MNHNS and CDR2 SASEGT. Trimming cost V 3 bases and J 5 bases, with 14 bases left between them. The CDR3 covers 15 residues. In DNA, the CDR3 is TGTGCCAGCAGTGATTCGGGTCTAGCTAACAATGAGCAGTTCTTC. Translation: CASSDSGLANNEQFF.

This chain uses TRBV12-3 or TRBV12-4 with TRBJ2-7; D is undetermined. Trimming took off 0 bases at V and 4 bases at J, with 7 bases between the two ends. This CDR3 has 13 residues. CDR3: CASSLASQYEQYF. In nucleotides, the CDR3 is TGTGCCAGCAGTTTAGCTTCGCAGTACGAGCAGTACTTC.

In its sample, this clone was seen once. The genes are TRBV14 and TRBJ2-3, with 8 positions matching TRBD2. Per germline, CDR1 SGHDN and CDR2 FVKESK. This CDR3 spans 15 amino acids. J gave up 3 bases and V 2 bases, and 4 bases lay outside the gene matches. The CDR3 region is CASSQQGTRTDTQYF. DNA for the CDR3: TGTGCCAGCAGCCAACAGGGGACTAGGACAGATACGCAGTATTTT.

V gene TRBV9 combines with J gene TRBJ2-7; 14 bases are shared with TRBD2. There are 16 residues in the CDR3. Germline trimming cut 4 bases from V and 3 bases from J; bases unmatched to any gene: 6. Germline V gene data show CDR1 as SGDLS and CDR2 as YYNGEE. This CDR3 reads CASSKGLAGELYEQYF. The CDR3 DNA reads as TGTGCCAGCAGCAAGGGACTAGCGGGAGAACTCTACGAGCAGTACTTC.

This chain connects TRBV4-3 to TRBJ2-3; 8 bases align to TRBD1. V shed 2 bases, J shed 5 bases, and the junction held 6 bases outside the gene matches. CDR1 LGHNA and CDR2 YSLEER come from the germline V gene. This CDR3 is 15 amino acids long. The CDR3 region is CASSQSGTGGDTQYF. CDR3 nucleotides: TGCGCCAGCAGCCAATCCGGGACAGGCGGAGATACGCAGTATTTT.